The 21 T cell receptor beta chains below all came from one sample that was sequenced in a study of cytomegalovirus exposure and HLA in healthy donors. In the PCR, 60 Vbeta and 13 Jbeta primers were used. Clones were read by immunoSEQ multiplex PCR, and TCRdb kept only the in-frame ones, dropping some. The data hold tens of thousands of clones, with 65% to 80% observed a single time. The specimen was PBMCs. The receptors shown here come from a woman aged 50 to 65 in good health and CMV-seropositive.

As to this clone: One end of the junction does not line up with germline, which may come from a read error. The V gene is TRBV7-9, the J gene TRBJ2-4; 15 bases are a match to TRBD2. The length of the CDR3 is 16 residues. CDR1 is SEHNR, CDR2 FQNEAQ, per germline (reference sequence). CDR3 coding DNA: TGTTCCAGCAGCGCGACCACGGGACTAGCGGGAGGAATTCAGTACTTC. Encoded protein: CSSSATTGLAGGIQYF.

The chain employs TRBV10-1 and TRBJ1-1, with D perhaps matching TRBD1 (5 bases). The CDR3 extends over 14 amino acids. The V gene lost 2 bases and the J gene lost 4 bases, with 11 bases spanning the gap. From germline, CDR1 is WNHNN and CDR2 SYGVQD (reference sequence). The CDR3 is CASSEVRASTEAFF. CDR3 DNA sequence: TGCGCCAGCAGTGAGGTCAGGGCGAGCACTGAAGCTTTCTTT.

The chain has TRBV7-3 and TRBJ2-7, with D uncertain. Trimming removed 2 bases from V and 3 bases from J, with 8 bases in between. The CDR3 runs 13 residues. Per germline, CDR1 SGHTA and CDR2 FQGTGA. CDR3 sequence: CASSLRRDYEQYF. The CDR3 DNA reads TGTGCCAGCAGCTTACGAAGAGACTACGAGCAGTACTTC.

This clone was detected only once. CDR3 DNA: TGTGCCAGCAGCCTAGGGGCCTCAACAAGCAGCTCTGGAAACACCATATATTTT. Translated: CASSLGASTSSSGNTIYF. The chain employs TRBV7-7 and TRBJ1-3; TRBD1 might be the D (5 bases). The CDR3 covers 18 residues. Germline CDR1 and CDR2: SSHAT and FNYEAQ (reference sequence). Trimming took off 5 bases at V and 0 bases at J, with 20 bases between the two ends.

This clone was seen a handful of times. The V gene is TRBV5-1, the J gene TRBJ2-2, with D unclear. Germline V lookup: CDR1 SGHRS, CDR2 YFSETQ. V lost 4 bases and J lost 3, with 10 bases in between. The length of the CDR3 is 14 residues. The CDR3 DNA sequence: TGCGCCAGCAGCAGATATCGGGACACCGGGGAGCTGTTTTTT. It codes for CASSRYRDTGELFF. Full variable domain (missing parts from reference TRBV5-1 and TRBJ2-2): KAGVTQTPRYLIKTRGQQVTLSCSPISGHRSVSWYQQTPGQGLQFLFEYFSETQRNKGNFPGRFSGRQFSNSRSEMNVSTLELGDSALYLCASSRYRDTGELFFGEGSRLTVL.

V and J are TRBV29-1 and TRBJ1-5; D might be TRBD1 (5 bases). The CDR3 totals 12 residues. Trimming cost V 7 bases and J 5 bases, with 12 bases left between them. Germline CDR1 reads SQVTM; CDR2 reads ANQGSEA. The CDR3 loop reads CSAGHLDQPQHF. The CDR3 DNA sequence: TGCAGCGCCGGACACCTGGATCAGCCCCAGCATTTT. The full variable domain, in which reference TRBV29-1 and TRBJ1-5 provide the parts outside the CDR3, is SAVISQKPSRDICQRGTSLTIQCQVDSQVTMMFWYRQQPGQSLTLIATANQGSEATYESGFVIDKFPISRPNLTFSTLTVSNMSPEDSSIYLCSAGHLDQPQHFGDGTRLSIL.

This chain connects TRBV21-1 to TRBJ2-7; no DNA check was done on the table's D call, TRBD2. TRBV21-1 is a documented pseudogene. The CDR3 has 12 residues. CDR3 bases: TGTGCCAGCATGGTAATTCTATACGAGCAGTACTTC. This codes for CASMVILYEQYF.

The rearrangement uses TRBV7-8 and TRBJ2-7; 10 nucleotides align to TRBD1. CDR1 and CDR2 from the germline V gene are SGHVS and FQNEAQ. The CDR3 has 15 residues. V lost 0 bases, J lost 3 bases, and 2 bases stayed unmatched. CDR3 sequence: CASSLAGQGLYEQYF. CDR3 nucleotide sequence: TGTGCCAGCAGCTTAGCGGGACAGGGGCTCTACGAGCAGTACTTC.

This clone was counted only a few times. The V call is TRBV5-1, the J call TRBJ2-3; 10 bases are shared with TRBD2. The ends lost 4 bases at V and 4 bases at J; junction bases unmatched: 15. The germline V gene has CDR1 SGHRS and CDR2 YFSETQ. There are 18 residues in the CDR3. The CDR3 DNA follows: TGCGCCAGCAGCCCAAGCGGACTAGCGGCCACAAGTGCAGATACGCAGTATTTT. It yields the protein CASSPSGLAATSADTQYF.

The chain combines TRBV5-8 with TRBJ2-2, with 9 bases fitting TRBD2. The CDR3 runs to 16 residues. Germline loops: CDR1 SGHTS, CDR2 YDEGEE. V was pared by 4 bases and J by 2 bases, with 6 bases of the junction left unmatched. CDR3 DNA sequence: TGTGCCAGCAGCCAAAGACTAGCGGTAAACACCGGGGAGCTGTTTTTT. Translation: CASSQRLAVNTGELFF.

The rearrangement joins TRBV2 to TRBJ2-5; TRBD2 agrees at 12 bases. With the DNA end fitting TRBJ2-7 better, the J assignment may be wrong. This CDR3 comprises 15 residues. CDR1 is SNHLY and CDR2 is FYNNEI in the germline V gene. The CDR3 DNA reads as TGTGCCAGCCGCCAGGGGACTAGCGGGCCCTACGAGCAGTACTTC. The encoded protein is CASRQGTSGPYEQYF.

CDR3 nucleotides: TGTGCCAGCAGCTTAGTGGGACAGGGGGCAGCTAACTATGGCTACACCTTC. It codes for CASSLVGQGAANYGYTF. The J gene is TRBJ1-2, the V gene TRBV7-6; 12 bases match TRBD1. V trimming: 1 base; J trimming: 0 bases; junction bases outside the gene matches: 3. The CDR3 loop spans 17 amino acids. Germline V gene lookup returns CDR1 SGHVS and CDR2 FNYEAQ.

This clone has a handful of counts. The chain is built from TRBV5-1 and TRBJ1-2; a possible D gene is TRBD1 (5 bases). The CDR3 totals 15 residues. V was cut by 7 bases and J by 3 bases, with 19 bases left in between. CDR1 is SGHRS, CDR2 YFSETQ, per germline. The CDR3 is CASSQEGARDYGYTF. The CDR3 DNA reads TGCGCCAGCTCCCAGGAAGGGGCCCGAGACTATGGCTACACCTTC.

This chain joins TRBV27 and TRBJ1-5, with 7 bases identical to TRBD1. The CDR3 loop spans 14 amino acids. Trimming took 7 bases from V and 7 from J; bases not matched to a gene: 10. The V gene's germline CDR1 is MNHEY and CDR2 SMNVEV (reference sequence). The CDR3 DNA is TGTGCCAGCAATAATGCAGGGGGGCGACAGCCCCAGCATTTT. This translates into CASNNAGGRQPQHF.

This chain connects TRBV15 to TRBJ2-7, with 9 nucleotides matching TRBD1. Unmatched junction bases numbered 9, after V lost 6 bases and J lost 9 bases. The CDR3 is 13 amino acids. Germline-derived CDR1 and CDR2 are LNHNV and YYDKDF (reference sequence). CDR3 sequence (DNA): TGTGCCACCAGTGCTGGGACAGGGATAGGGCAGTACTTC. This sequence encodes CATSAGTGIGQYF.

The chain is built from TRBV5-5 and TRBJ2-1; weak D call: TRBD2 (6 bases). This CDR3 region has 16 residues. V shed 2 bases and J shed 6 bases, with 18 bases lying between them. The germline gives CDR1 SGHKS, CDR2 YYEKEE (reference sequence). The CDR3 coding sequence is TGTGCCAGCAGCTTAGGAGGGAGTAGGTTGGGCAATGAGCAGTTCTTC. Amino acids: CASSLGGSRLGNEQFF.

The rearrangement links TRBV2 to TRBJ1-2; no clear D gene. Germline assignment: CDR1 SNHLY and CDR2 FYNNEI. This CDR3 is 13 amino acids long. V was cut by 1 base and J by 3 bases, with 6 bases left in between. As DNA, the CDR3 is TGTGCCAGCAGTGAAGACGGGTACTATGGCTACACCTTC. Translated, it gives CASSEDGYYGYTF. Filled out from reference TRBV2 and TRBJ1-2, the complete variable domain reads EPEVTQTPSHQVTQMGQEVILRCVPISNHLYFYWYRQILGQKVEFLVSFYNNEISEKSEIFDDQFSVERPDGSNFTLKIRSTKLEDSAMYFCASSEDGYYGYTFGSGTRLTVV.

The V call is TRBV27, the J call TRBJ2-5; D call uncertain. Germline values: CDR1 MNHEY, CDR2 SMNVEV (reference sequence). The CDR3 has 14 residues. The V end was cut by 5 bases, the J end by 7 bases, with 17 bases between. In DNA form, the CDR3 reads TGTGCCAGCAGTAGTACTTGGGCCAGACCGACCCAGTACTTC. It yields the protein CASSSTWARPTQYF.

This chain joins TRBV7-2 and TRBJ2-5; 8 bases map to TRBD2. The V gene end was trimmed by 8 bases and the J gene end by 2 bases; junction bases not matched to a gene: 4. The germline CDR1 and CDR2 sequences are SGHTA and FQGNSA. This CDR3 contains 13 residues. The CDR3 loop reads CASYSGGQETQYF. CDR3 nucleotides: TGTGCCAGCTACTCGGGGGGGCAAGAGACCCAGTACTTC.

This clone came up a few times. The V call is TRBV11-3, the J call TRBJ2-7; 8 positions match TRBD1. Germline lookup yields CDR1 SGHNT and CDR2 YENEEA. This CDR3 has 14 amino acids. V trimming: 5 bases; J trimming: 1 base; junction bases outside the gene matches: 4. For the CDR3, the DNA is TGTGCCAGCAGCACTCGACAGGGGTCCTACGAGCAGTACTTC. Its protein is CASSTRQGSYEQYF.

The chain carries TRBV7-9 and TRBJ2-5, with 11 bases matching TRBD2. CDR1 is SEHNR and CDR2 is FQNEAQ in the germline V gene (reference sequence). V lost 2 bases and J lost 5; bases outside the gene matches: 13. The CDR3 is 18 amino acids. The DNA of the CDR3 is TGTGCCAGCAGCTTATCCGGACTAGCGGGTGGACCCCCGGAGACCCAGTACTTC. It translates to CASSLSGLAGGPPETQYF.